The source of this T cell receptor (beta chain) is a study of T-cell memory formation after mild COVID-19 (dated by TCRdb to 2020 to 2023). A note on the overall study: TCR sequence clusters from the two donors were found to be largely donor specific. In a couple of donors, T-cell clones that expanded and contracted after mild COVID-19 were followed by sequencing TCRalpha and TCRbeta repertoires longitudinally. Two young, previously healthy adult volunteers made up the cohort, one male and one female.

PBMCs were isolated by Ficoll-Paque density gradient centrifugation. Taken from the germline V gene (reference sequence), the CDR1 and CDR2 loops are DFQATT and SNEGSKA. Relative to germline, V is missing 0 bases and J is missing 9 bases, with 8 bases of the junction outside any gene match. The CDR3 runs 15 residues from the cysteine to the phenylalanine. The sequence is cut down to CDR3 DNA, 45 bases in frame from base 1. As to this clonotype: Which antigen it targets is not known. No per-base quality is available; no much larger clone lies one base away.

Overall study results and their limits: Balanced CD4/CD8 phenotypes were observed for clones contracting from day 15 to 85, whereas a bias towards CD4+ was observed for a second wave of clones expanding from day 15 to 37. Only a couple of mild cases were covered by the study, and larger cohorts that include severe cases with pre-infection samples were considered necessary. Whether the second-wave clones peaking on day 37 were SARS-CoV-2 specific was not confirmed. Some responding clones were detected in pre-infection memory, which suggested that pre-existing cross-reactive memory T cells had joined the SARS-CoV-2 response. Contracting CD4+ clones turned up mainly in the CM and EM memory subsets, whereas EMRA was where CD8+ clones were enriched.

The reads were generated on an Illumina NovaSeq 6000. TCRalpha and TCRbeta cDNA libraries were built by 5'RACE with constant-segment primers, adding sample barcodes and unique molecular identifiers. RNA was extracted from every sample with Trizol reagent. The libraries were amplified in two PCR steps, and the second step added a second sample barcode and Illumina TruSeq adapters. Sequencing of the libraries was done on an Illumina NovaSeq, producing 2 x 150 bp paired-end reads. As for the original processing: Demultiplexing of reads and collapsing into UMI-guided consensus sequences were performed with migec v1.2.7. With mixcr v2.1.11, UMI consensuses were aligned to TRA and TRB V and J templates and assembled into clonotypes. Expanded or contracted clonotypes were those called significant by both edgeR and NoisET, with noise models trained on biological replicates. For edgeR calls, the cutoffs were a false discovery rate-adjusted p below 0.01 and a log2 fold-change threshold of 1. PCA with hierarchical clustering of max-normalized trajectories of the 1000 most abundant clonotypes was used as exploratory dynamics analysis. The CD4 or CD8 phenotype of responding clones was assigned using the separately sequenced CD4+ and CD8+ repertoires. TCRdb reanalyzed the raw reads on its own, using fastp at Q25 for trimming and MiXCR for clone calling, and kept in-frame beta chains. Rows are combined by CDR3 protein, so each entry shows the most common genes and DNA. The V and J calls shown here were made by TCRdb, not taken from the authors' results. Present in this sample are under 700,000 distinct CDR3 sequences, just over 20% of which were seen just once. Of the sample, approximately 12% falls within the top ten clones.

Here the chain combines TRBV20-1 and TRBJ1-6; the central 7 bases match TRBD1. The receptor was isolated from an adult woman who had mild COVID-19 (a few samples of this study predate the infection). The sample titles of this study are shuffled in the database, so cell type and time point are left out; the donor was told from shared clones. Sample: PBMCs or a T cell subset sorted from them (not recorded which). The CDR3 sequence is CSARDREGAGSPLHF. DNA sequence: TGCAGTGCTAGAGATCGCGAGGGGGCGGGTTCACCCCTCCACTTT.